One TCR beta chain is described in this entry. Its antigen is currently unknown. The sample's time point: week 35, safety follow-up. In every dose of vaccine, 300 ug of mutant IDH1 20-mer peptide was given alongside topical imiquimod. Newly diagnosed WHO grade 3 or 4 IDH1-mutant, ATRX-lost astrocytomas were identified in the donors. The V and J ends lost 0 bases and 4 bases, in that order; junction bases with no gene match: 6. In germline, CDR1 is ENHRY, CDR2 SYGVKD. This CDR3 comprises 18 residues. The data were produced by immunoSEQ multiplex PCR, yet TCRdb's version contains in-frame clones alone and is incomplete. The table shows tens of thousands of clones, with around four fifths occurring only once. The data were obtained in a study of a mutant IDH1 vaccine in newly diagnosed glioma. Study information: Receipt of radiotherapy, temozolomide, or both preceded the study, and most received both. V12 came at week 35, V13 at week 47.

Findings and caveats of the study: Changes in the top peripheral T cell clonotypes seemingly had no bearing on pseudoprogression.

Sequencing was performed on PBMCs, taken from a glioma patient whose treatment included an IDH1 peptide vaccine. This receptor was identified in a woman between 18 and 30 years old with glioma. The chain recombines TRBV10-3 with TRBJ1-4; 12 bases map to TRBD1. The CDR3 loop reads CAISESKGQGAGNEKLFF. CDR3 DNA sequence: TGTGCCATCAGTGAGTCGAAGGGACAGGGGGCCGGTAATGAAAAACTGTTTTTT.